The rows below give T cell receptor beta chains drawn from one sample of a study of cytomegalovirus exposure and HLA in healthy donors. Data came from immunoSEQ multiplex PCR; TCRdb stores just in-frame clones and leaves some out. The sample holds 130,000 to 150,000 clones, 73% seen once. The sequenced sample consisted of PBMCs. The receptors were sampled from a woman aged 40-49 years in good health and CMV-seronegative. CDR3s include the opening cysteine and the closing phenylalanine or tryptophan. The order of the fields is D gene, V gene, clone size, J gene, CDR3 DNA, CDR3 protein. A D gene is named only where the DNA matches it firmly. Size values are once, few and many counts, or a class for expanded clones, and some rows have none.

TRBD1,TRBV9,-,TRBJ1-2,TGTGCCAGCAGCGCCGGGACAGGTTGGATCGGTGGCTACACCTTC,CASSAGTGWIGGYTF
-,TRBV6-5,few,TRBJ1-1,TGTGCCAGCAGTTACGCCGGACAGTTTGAAGCTTTCTTT,CASSYAGQFEAFF
-,TRBV6-5,few,TRBJ1-6,TGTGCCAGCAGTTACTCGAGTAGGGGTAATTCACCCCTCCACTTT,CASSYSSRGNSPLHF
TRBD1,TRBV9,-,TRBJ2-2,TGTGCCAGCAGCGTCCGGACAGGGGGGAACACCGGGGAGCTGTTTTTT,CASSVRTGGNTGELFF
TRBD1,TRBV7-7,-,TRBJ1-1,TGTGCTAGCAGCCTCGACAGGGACACTGAAGCTTTCTTT,CASSLDRDTEAFF
TRBD1,TRBV4-1,few,TRBJ2-7,TGCGCCAGCAGCCAAGAACGGGCAGGGGGCTACGAGCAGTACTTC,CASSQERAGGYEQYF
TRBD1,TRBV18,-,TRBJ1-4,TGTGCCAGCTCACCAAGGGGGCCGGGAAATGAAAAACTGTTTTTT,CASSPRGPGNEKLFF
TRBD1,TRBV2,few,TRBJ2-6,TGTGCCAGCAGTGCGGGGACAGGGGCCCCGGGAGGGGCCAACGTCCTGACTTTC,CASSAGTGAPGGANVLTF
-,TRBV5-1,few,TRBJ1-1,TGCGCCAGCAGCGCAATAACAGGGACGAACACTGAAGCTTTCTTT,CASSAITGTNTEAFF
-,TRBV28,-,TRBJ2-5,TGTGCCAGCCATGACGGGGGGCGTCAAGAGACCCAGTACTTC,CASHDGGRQETQYF